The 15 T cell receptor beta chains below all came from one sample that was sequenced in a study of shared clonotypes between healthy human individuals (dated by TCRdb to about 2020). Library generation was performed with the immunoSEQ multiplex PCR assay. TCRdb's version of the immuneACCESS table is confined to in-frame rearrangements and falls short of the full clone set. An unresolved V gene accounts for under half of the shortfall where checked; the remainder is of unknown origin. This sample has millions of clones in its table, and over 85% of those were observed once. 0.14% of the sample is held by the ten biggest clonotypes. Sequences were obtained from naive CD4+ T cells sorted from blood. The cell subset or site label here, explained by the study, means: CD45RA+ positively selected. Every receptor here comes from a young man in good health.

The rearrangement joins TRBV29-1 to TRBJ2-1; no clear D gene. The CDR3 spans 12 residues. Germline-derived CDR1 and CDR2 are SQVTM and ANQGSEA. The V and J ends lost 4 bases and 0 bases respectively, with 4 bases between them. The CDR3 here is CSVVVSYNEQFF. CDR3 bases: TGCAGCGTTGTAGTCTCCTACAATGAGCAGTTCTTC.

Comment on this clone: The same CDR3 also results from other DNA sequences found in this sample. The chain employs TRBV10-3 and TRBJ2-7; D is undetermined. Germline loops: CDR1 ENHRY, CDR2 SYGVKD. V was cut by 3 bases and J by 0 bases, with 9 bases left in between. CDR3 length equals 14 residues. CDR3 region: CAISEGESSYEQYF. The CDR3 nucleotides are TGTGCCATCAGTGAAGGAGAAAGCTCCTACGAGCAGTACTTC.

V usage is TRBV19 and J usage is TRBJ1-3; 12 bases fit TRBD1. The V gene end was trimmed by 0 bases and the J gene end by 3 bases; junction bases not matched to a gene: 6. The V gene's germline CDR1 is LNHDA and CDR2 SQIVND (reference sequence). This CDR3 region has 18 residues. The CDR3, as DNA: TGTGCCAGTAGTATAGAGGCTGGGACAGGGGGCCGTGGAAACACCATATATTTT. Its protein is CASSIEAGTGGRGNTIYF.

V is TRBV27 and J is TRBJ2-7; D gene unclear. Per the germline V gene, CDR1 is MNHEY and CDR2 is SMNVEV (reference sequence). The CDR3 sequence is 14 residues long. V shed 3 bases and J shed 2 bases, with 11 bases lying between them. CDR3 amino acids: CASSFLDGPYEQYF. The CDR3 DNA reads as TGTGCCAGCAGTTTTCTGGACGGTCCCTACGAGCAGTACTTC.

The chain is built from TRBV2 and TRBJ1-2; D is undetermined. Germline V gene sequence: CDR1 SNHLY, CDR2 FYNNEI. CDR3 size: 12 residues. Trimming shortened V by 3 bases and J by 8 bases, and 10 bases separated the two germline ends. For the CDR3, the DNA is TGTGCCAGCAGTGAGGCAGTTGGCGGCTACACCTTC. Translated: CASSEAVGGYTF.

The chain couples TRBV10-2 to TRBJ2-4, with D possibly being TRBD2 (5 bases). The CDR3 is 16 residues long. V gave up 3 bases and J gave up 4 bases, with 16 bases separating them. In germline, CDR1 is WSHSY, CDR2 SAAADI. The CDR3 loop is CASSDQFTEVKNIQYF. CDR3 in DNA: TGCGCCAGCAGTGACCAGTTTACGGAGGTAAAAAACATTCAGTACTTC.

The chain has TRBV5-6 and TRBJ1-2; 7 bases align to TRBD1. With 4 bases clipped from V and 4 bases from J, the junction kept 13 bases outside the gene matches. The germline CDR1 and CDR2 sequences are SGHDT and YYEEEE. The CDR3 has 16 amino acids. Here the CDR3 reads CASSTRQGGWGYGYTF. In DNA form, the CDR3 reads TGTGCCAGCAGCACCCGACAGGGCGGTTGGGGCTATGGCTACACCTTC.

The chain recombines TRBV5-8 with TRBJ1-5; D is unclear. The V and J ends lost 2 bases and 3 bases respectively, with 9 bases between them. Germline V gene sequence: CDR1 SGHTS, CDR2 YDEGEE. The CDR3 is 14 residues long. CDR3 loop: CASSFRGNNQPQHF. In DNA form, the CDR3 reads TGTGCCAGCAGCTTTAGAGGGAACAATCAGCCCCAGCATTTT.

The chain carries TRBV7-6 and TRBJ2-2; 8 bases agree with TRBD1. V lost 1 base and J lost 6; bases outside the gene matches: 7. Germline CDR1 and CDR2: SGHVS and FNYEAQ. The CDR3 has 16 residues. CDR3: CASSLGGQGASGELFF. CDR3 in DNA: TGTGCCAGCAGCTTAGGGGGGCAGGGGGCCTCCGGGGAGCTGTTTTTT. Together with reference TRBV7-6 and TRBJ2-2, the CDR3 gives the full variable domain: GAGVSQSPRYKVTKRGQDVALRCDPISGHVSLYWYRQALGQGPEFLTYFNYEAQQDKSGLPNDRFSAERPEGSISTLTIQRTEQRDSAMYRCASSLGGQGASGELFFGEGSRLTVL.

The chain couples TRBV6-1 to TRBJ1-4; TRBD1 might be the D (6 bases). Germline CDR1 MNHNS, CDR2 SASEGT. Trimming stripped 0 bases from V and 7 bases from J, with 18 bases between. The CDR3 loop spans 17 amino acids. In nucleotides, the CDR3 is TGTGCCAGCAGTGAAGCGACAACAGGGTTTTCGGGTGAAAAACTGTTTTTT. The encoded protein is CASSEATTGFSGEKLFF.

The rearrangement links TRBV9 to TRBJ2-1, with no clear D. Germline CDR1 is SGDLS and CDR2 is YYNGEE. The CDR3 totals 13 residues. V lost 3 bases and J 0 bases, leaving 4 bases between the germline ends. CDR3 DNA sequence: TGTGCCAGCAGCGGGAGCTCCTACAATGAGCAGTTCTTC. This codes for CASSGSSYNEQFF.

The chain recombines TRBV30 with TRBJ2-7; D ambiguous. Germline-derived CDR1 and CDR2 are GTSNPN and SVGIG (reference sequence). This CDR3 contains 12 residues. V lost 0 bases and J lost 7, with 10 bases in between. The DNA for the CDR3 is TGTGCCTGGAGTGTACCAGCAACTGAGCAGTACTTC. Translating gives CAWSVPATEQYF.

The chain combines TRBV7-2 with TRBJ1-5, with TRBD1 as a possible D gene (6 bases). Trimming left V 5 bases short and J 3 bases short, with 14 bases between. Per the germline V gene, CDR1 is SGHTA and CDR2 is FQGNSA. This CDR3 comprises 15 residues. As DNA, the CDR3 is TGTGCCAGCAGCATGGGGGGGGGCCCCAATCAGCCCCAGCATTTT. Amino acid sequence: CASSMGGGPNQPQHF.

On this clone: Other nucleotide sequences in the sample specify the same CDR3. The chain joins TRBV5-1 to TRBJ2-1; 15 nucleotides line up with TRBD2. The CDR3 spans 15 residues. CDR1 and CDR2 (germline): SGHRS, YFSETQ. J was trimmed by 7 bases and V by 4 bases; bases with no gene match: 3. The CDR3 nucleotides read TGCGCCAGCAGCCTGGGACTAGCGGGAGGAAATGAGCAGTTCTTC. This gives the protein CASSLGLAGGNEQFF.

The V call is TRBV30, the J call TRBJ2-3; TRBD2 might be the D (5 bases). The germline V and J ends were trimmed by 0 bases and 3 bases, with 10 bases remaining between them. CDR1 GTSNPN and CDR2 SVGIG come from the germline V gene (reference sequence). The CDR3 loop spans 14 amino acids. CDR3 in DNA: TGTGCCTGGAGTGTACTGCGGGCTACAGATACGCAGTATTTT. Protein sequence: CAWSVLRATDTQYF.